This T cell receptor (beta chain) derives from a study of blood T cell repertoires in COVID-19. Study-level background: Acute-phase and convalescent COVID-19 samples originated in the United States, Italy and Spain.

The table lists this clone with a few counts. Trimming pared 0 bases from V and 4 bases from J, leaving 13 bases between. Germline CDR1 reads MNHEY; CDR2 reads SVGAGI. This CDR3 is 15 amino acids long. In the original processing: Reference gene primers were amplified, and this amplification served to estimate nucleated cell counts. Libraries were prepared by immunoSEQ multiplex PCR; TCRdb keeps only in-frame clonotypes and omits some of them. That table gives V, J and clone size, and the DNA gave D and trimming. The repertoire holds just over 75,000 clones, with 84% as singletons. The rearrangement uses TRBV6-5 and TRBJ2-7; weak D call: TRBD1 (6 bases). The clonotype originates from a man in his fifties with acute or convalescent COVID-19. Sequenced: peripheral blood. CDR3 coding DNA: TGTGCCAGCAGTTACTCACTGGACAGCGCATACGAGCAGTACTTC. This encodes CASSYSLDSAYEQYF.